The T cell receptor beta chain described here comes from a study of early T cells in non-severe SARS-CoV-2 infection. The V end lost 6 bases, the J end lost 2 bases, and 9 bases lay between the germline ends. Germline lookup yields CDR1 KGHDR and CDR2 SFDVKD. The CDR3 has 13 amino acids. cDNA molecules, individually, were tagged with unique molecular identifiers. TCRdb processed the 5' RACE reads anew with MiXCR; each CDR3 protein has one entry. This sample has tens of thousands of distinct CDR3 sequences, with more than 9% found just once. This clonotype has more than one count but fewer than ten. The V and J genes are TRBV24-1 and TRBJ1-2; D may be TRBD1 (6 bases). This clonotype originated in an adult who was a healthcare worker with PCR-confirmed SARS-CoV-2 infection or an uninfected control (not recorded which). The specimen sequenced was whole blood. CDR3 protein: CATSRGPNYGYTF. The CDR3 DNA follows: TGTGCCACCAGTCGGGGGCCGAACTATGGCTACACCTTC.